This TCR beta chain stems from a study of T cell repertoires in cytomegalovirus infection. Per the germline V gene, CDR1 is ENHRY and CDR2 is SYGVKD. The V and J ends lost 1 base and 3 bases respectively, with 10 bases between them. The length of the CDR3 is 15 residues. Each CDR3 protein is one row after TCRdb ran MiXCR on the reads. Of around 330,000 distinct CDR3 sequences listed, about a sixth are singletons. The table lists this clonotype with many counts. This clonotype was sampled from a human donor in good health (CMV status not recorded). Some clones in this sample may be carry-over from other donors' samples. Sequencing was performed on PBMCs. The J gene is TRBJ1-3, the V gene TRBV10-3; no reliable D call. As DNA, the CDR3 is TGTGCCATCAGTGAGTACGACATCGATGGAAACACCATATATTTT. Protein sequence: CAISEYDIDGNTIYF.